This T cell receptor (beta chain) was observed in a study of CD8 T cells in Susac syndrome. Random-hexamer reverse transcription was applied to about 0.45 to 1 ug RNA. Amplification of TCR beta CDR3 across 54 Vbeta and 13 Jbeta was performed with immunoSEQ multiplex PCR. In TCRdb, the immunoSEQ multiplex PCR reads were re-called with MiXCR into one record per CDR3 protein. Of roughly 250,000 distinct CDR3 sequences listed, approximately 95% are singletons. Germline loops: CDR1 SGDLS, CDR2 YYNGEE. Trimming cost V 4 bases and J 7 bases, with 20 bases left between them. The CDR3 covers 15 residues. Negative isolation was used for CD8+ and CD4+ T cells and FACS enrichment for TEMRA cells. As for this clonotype: Its specificity is unknown.

General observations from the study: Acknowledgment was made by the study that its TCR sequencing and HLA analysis involved a relatively small number of individuals. CD4+ T cell repertoires in Susac syndrome lacked clonal expansion.

The clonotype originates from a human donor with Susac syndrome. Input material: CD4+ T cells from PBMCs. The rearrangement joins TRBV9 to TRBJ1-2, with no clear D. CDR3 sequence reads: CASSPRFGYVGGYTF. The CDR3 DNA reads as TGTGCCAGCAGCCCGCGCTTCGGGTACGTCGGTGGCTACACCTTC.